This entry lists 32 T cell receptor beta chains sequenced from one sample in a study of blood T cell repertoires in COVID-19. This table comes from immunoSEQ multiplex PCR, and its TCRdb copy is limited to in-frame clones, with some not included. The sample yields about 200,000 clones, about 85% seen once. Sequenced material: peripheral blood. Source of these receptors: a man aged 55 to 70 with active or convalescent COVID-19.

The chain carries TRBV7-3 and TRBJ2-1; a weak D match, TRBD2 (6 bases). The V end lost 0 bases, the J end lost 7 bases, and 16 bases lay between the germline ends. Per germline, CDR1 SGHTA and CDR2 FQGTGA. The CDR3 is 16 amino acids. As DNA, the CDR3 is TGTGCCAGCAGCTTAACGTACGGGGACTCCCAAAATGAGCAGTTCTTC. It encodes CASSLTYGDSQNEQFF.

V gene TRBV6-5 combines with J gene TRBJ2-1, with 9 bases fitting TRBD1. After removal of 10 bases from V and 3 bases from J, the junction contained 7 bases not matched to a gene. CDR3 length equals 14 residues. Germline values: CDR1 MNHEY, CDR2 SVGAGI. The CDR3 sequence: CATDRGANYNEQFF. The CDR3 DNA is TGTGCCACCGACAGGGGGGCGAACTACAATGAGCAGTTCTTC.

The rearrangement uses TRBV7-6 and TRBJ1-6; 7 positions agree with TRBD1. V lost 5 bases to trimming and J lost 6 bases; unmatched junction nucleotides: 7. CDR3 length: 15 residues. Germline CDR1 and CDR2: SGHVS and FNYEAQ. This CDR3 is CASSLNRQGNSPLHF. The CDR3 DNA reads TGTGCCAGCAGCCTAAATAGACAGGGTAATTCACCCCTCCACTTT.

The genes are TRBV7-2 and TRBJ2-1, with 8 bases fitting TRBD2. The CDR3 sequence is 18 residues long. J lost 5 bases, V lost 0 bases, and 12 bases had no gene match. In germline, CDR1 is SGHTA, CDR2 FQGNSA. In nucleotides, the CDR3 is TGTGCCAGCAGCTTAGCATTAGGGCGCGGGGGGATCAACAATGAGCAGTTCTTC. The encoded protein is CASSLALGRGGINNEQFF.

The V call is TRBV7-9, the J call TRBJ2-1; 11 bases line up with TRBD2. Germline CDR1 SEHNR, CDR2 FQNEAQ (reference sequence). The CDR3 runs to 15 residues. The V gene end was trimmed by 5 bases and the J gene end by 4 bases; junction bases not matched to a gene: 4. CDR3 region: CASSLGTSGYNEQFF. DNA of the CDR3: TGTGCCAGCAGCCTCGGGACTAGCGGTTACAATGAGCAGTTCTTC.

The chain couples TRBV10-3 to TRBJ1-3; 8 bases match TRBD1. This CDR3 contains 16 residues. Germline CDR1 and CDR2: ENHRY and SYGVKD. V trimming: 2 bases; J trimming: 2 bases; junction bases outside the gene matches: 5. The DNA of the CDR3 is TGTGCCATCAGTGAGATTACAGGGGGGCCTGGAAACACCATATATTTT. Its protein product is CAISEITGGPGNTIYF.

The chain joins TRBV6-5 to TRBJ1-6; D call uncertain. Trimming took 4 bases from V and 7 from J, leaving 17 bases between them. CDR3 length equals 16 residues. Per the germline V gene, CDR1 is MNHEY and CDR2 is SVGAGI. The CDR3 is CASSSPDGGGNSPLHF. The CDR3 DNA is TGTGCCAGCAGTTCCCCGGACGGAGGTGGGAATTCACCCCTCCACTTT.

This sequence joins TRBV19 and TRBJ2-7; D ambiguous. Germline CDR1 is LNHDA and CDR2 is SQIVND (reference sequence). The CDR3 runs to 14 residues. The germline V and J ends were trimmed by 1 base and 3 bases, with 10 bases remaining between them. CDR3 region: CASSIGLRFYEQYF. As DNA, the CDR3 is TGTGCCAGTAGTATAGGGCTGAGGTTCTACGAGCAGTACTTC. The full variable domain, its missing parts supplied by reference TRBV19 and TRBJ2-7, is DGGITQSPKYLFRKEGQNVTLSCEQNLNHDAMYWYRQDPGQGLRLIYYSQIVNDFQKGDIAEGYSVSREKKESFPLTVTSAQKNPTAFYLCASSIGLRFYEQYFGPGTRLTVT.

The V gene is TRBV2, the J gene TRBJ2-7; 10 nucleotides agree with TRBD1. The germline V gene encodes CDR1 SNHLY and CDR2 FYNNEI. V was clipped by 6 bases and J by 6 bases; unmatched bases: 8. This CDR3 has 14 residues. Written as DNA, the CDR3 is TGTGCCAGCAGGACCGGGACAGGGGTGGGCGAGCAGTACTTC. The encoded protein is CASRTGTGVGEQYF.

This chain links TRBV19 with TRBJ1-1; 9 positions match TRBD1. There are 16 residues in the CDR3. Germline V gene data show CDR1 as LNHDA and CDR2 as SQIVND (reference sequence). The V gene end was trimmed by 6 bases and the J gene end by 1 base; junction bases not matched to a gene: 9. In DNA, the CDR3 is TGTGCCAGTAGGGTAGGACAGGGGACCGGGAACACTGAAGCTTTCTTT. Protein product: CASRVGQGTGNTEAFF.

A few counts support this clone. The chain couples TRBV5-1 to TRBJ2-4; 8 bases map to TRBD1. V was pared by 4 bases and J by 6 bases, with 6 bases of the junction left unmatched. Germline values: CDR1 SGHRS, CDR2 YFSETQ. The CDR3 length is 14 residues. The CDR3 region has the DNA TGCGCCAGCAGCGAAGGTACAGGGGGAAACATTCAGTACTTC. It yields the protein CASSEGTGGNIQYF. The full variable domain, rest sourced from reference TRBV5-1 and TRBJ2-4, is KAGVTQTPRYLIKTRGQQVTLSCSPISGHRSVSWYQQTPGQGLQFLFEYFSETQRNKGNFPGRFSGRQFSNSRSEMNVSTLELGDSALYLCASSEGTGGNIQYFGAGTRLSVL.

This chain uses TRBV6-5 with TRBJ1-2; no clear D. The CDR3 runs to 15 residues. Germline assignment: CDR1 MNHEY and CDR2 SVGAGI. Deletions cut 6 bases from V and 8 bases from J, with 22 bases between. CDR3 amino acids: CASRKPEAGREGYTF. The CDR3 DNA follows: TGTGCCAGCAGAAAACCGGAGGCCGGCCGGGAAGGCTACACCTTC.

The chain has TRBV7-9 and TRBJ2-5; a possible D gene is TRBD2 (8 bases). The V gene lost 5 bases and the J gene lost 8 bases, with 18 bases spanning the gap. Germline lookup yields CDR1 SEHNR and CDR2 FQNEAQ (reference sequence). The CDR3 covers 14 residues. The CDR3 nucleotides read TGTGCCAGCAGCGTCGGGAGGGGGCTCTCCACCCAGTACTTC. The encoded protein is CASSVGRGLSTQYF.

The genes are TRBV9 and TRBJ2-5, with unresolved D. The CDR3 totals 14 residues. The germline CDR1 and CDR2 sequences are SGDLS and YYNGEE. The V and J ends lost 0 bases and 4 bases respectively, with 10 bases between them. The chain's CDR3 is CASSVGPSVETQYF. The CDR3 region has the DNA TGTGCCAGCAGCGTAGGGCCCTCCGTAGAGACCCAGTACTTC.

This chain uses TRBV4-2 with TRBJ2-1; TRBD2 aligns across 12 bases. CDR1 and CDR2 (germline): LGHNA, YNFKEQ. This CDR3 is 16 amino acids long. V lost 0 bases and J lost 6; bases outside the gene matches: 3. The CDR3 region is CASSQDLAGGLNEQFF. CDR3 coding DNA: TGTGCCAGCAGCCAAGATCTAGCGGGGGGGCTCAATGAGCAGTTCTTC.

This clone showed up just once. The chain links TRBV20-1 to TRBJ2-7; a weak D match, TRBD1 (6 bases). Between the trimmed V and J ends, which lost 4 bases and 1 base, there was a span of 8 bases. The V gene's germline CDR1 is DFQATT and CDR2 SNEGSKA (reference sequence). There are 12 residues in the CDR3. The CDR3: CSATDRSYEQYF. The CDR3 DNA is TGCAGTGCTACTGACAGGTCCTACGAGCAGTACTTC.

This clone has a handful of counts. The rearrangement joins TRBV5-1 to TRBJ2-7, with TRBD1 as a possible D gene (6 bases). From germline, CDR1 is SGHRS and CDR2 YFSETQ. Trimming took 0 bases from V and 2 from J, leaving 9 bases between them. This CDR3 is 14 amino acids long. The CDR3 loop is CASSLETGTYEQYF. In DNA form, the CDR3 reads TGCGCCAGCAGCTTGGAGACAGGAACCTACGAGCAGTACTTC. The full variable domain, completed using reference TRBV5-1 and TRBJ2-7, is KAGVTQTPRYLIKTRGQQVTLSCSPISGHRSVSWYQQTPGQGLQFLFEYFSETQRNKGNFPGRFSGRQFSNSRSEMNVSTLELGDSALYLCASSLETGTYEQYFGPGTRLTVT.

V and J are TRBV6-5 and TRBJ1-1; possible D gene TRBD1, 6 bases. Germline CDR1 is MNHEY and CDR2 is SVGAGI. This CDR3 contains 12 residues. The germline V and J ends were trimmed by 6 bases and 5 bases, with 10 bases remaining between them. CDR3 protein: CASRLTGTEAFF. Written as DNA, the CDR3 is TGTGCCAGCAGACTAACAGGGACTGAAGCTTTCTTT.

The chain carries TRBV19 and TRBJ2-3; D remains unclear. The germline gives CDR1 LNHDA, CDR2 SQIVND (reference sequence). This CDR3 contains 13 residues. V dropped 4 bases and J dropped 3 bases, with 8 bases sitting between them. The CDR3 loop is CASSTLRTDTQYF. The CDR3 DNA is TGTGCCAGTAGTACGCTAAGAACAGATACGCAGTATTTT.

This sequence joins TRBV15 and TRBJ2-7; 9 bases align to TRBD2. Losses at the gene ends were 4 bases for V and 3 bases for J; bases not matched to a gene: 7. The germline V gene has CDR1 LNHNV and CDR2 YYDKDF (reference sequence). The CDR3 spans 15 residues. CDR3 region: CATSKPGSGGYEQYF. Here the CDR3 DNA reads TGTGCCACCAGCAAACCCGGTAGCGGGGGCTACGAGCAGTACTTC. The variable domain in full, with the rest retrieved from reference TRBV15 and TRBJ2-7, is DAMVIQNPRYQVTQFGKPVTLSCSQTLNHNVMYWYQQKSSQAPKLLFHYYDKDFNNEADTPDNFQSRRPNTSFCFLDIRSPGLGDTAMYLCATSKPGSGGYEQYFGPGTRLTVT.

The chain has TRBV24-1 and TRBJ2-3; D remains ambiguous. Per the germline V gene, CDR1 is KGHDR and CDR2 is SFDVKD. The length of the CDR3 is 13 residues. The ends were cut back, 1 base at V and 2 bases at J, with 3 bases in the middle. CDR3 bases: TGTGCCACCAGTGATTTCCTCACAGATACGCAGTATTTT. Protein product: CATSDFLTDTQYF.

This chain joins TRBV27 and TRBJ1-2; no clear D gene. The germline gives CDR1 MNHEY, CDR2 SMNVEV (reference sequence). Trimming took off 8 bases at V and 4 bases at J, with 20 bases between the two ends. This CDR3 has 15 residues. In DNA, the CDR3 is TGTGCCAGCGGCGTAGCGGGCAGCAGCACCTATGGCTACACCTTC. Translating gives CASGVAGSSTYGYTF.

Here the CDR3 reads CASSYRQVLGYEKLFF. CDR3 in DNA: TGTGCCAGCAGTTACCGACAGGTCCTGGGGTATGAAAAACTGTTTTTT. The chain uses TRBV6-5 and TRBJ1-4; TRBD1 is a possible D gene (6 bases). V was cut by 2 bases and J by 6 bases, with 16 bases left in between. This CDR3 region has 16 residues. CDR1 and CDR2 from the germline V gene are MNHEY and SVGAGI.

The V gene is TRBV21-1, the J gene TRBJ1-6; the table assigns TRBD1, which was not confirmed against the DNA. TRBV21-1 is classified as a pseudogene. The CDR3 sequence is 15 residues long. CDR3 amino acids: CASSKVRDSNSPLHF. The CDR3 region has the DNA TGTGCCAGCAGCAAAGTGAGGGACAGTAATTCACCCCTCCACTTT.

The chain couples TRBV2 to TRBJ2-7; D may be TRBD2 (5 bases). CDR3 length: 12 amino acids. Germline CDR1 SNHLY, CDR2 FYNNEI. V gave up 5 bases and J gave up 7 bases, with 12 bases separating them. The DNA of the CDR3 is TGTGCCAGCAGTTTTCTCGGGATAGAGCAGTACTTC. This codes for CASSFLGIEQYF.

The chain joins TRBV19 to TRBJ2-2; 10 positions agree with TRBD1. Per the germline V gene, CDR1 is LNHDA and CDR2 is SQIVND (reference sequence). This CDR3 contains 17 residues. After removal of 6 bases from V and 6 bases from J, the junction contained 13 bases not matched to a gene. CDR3 nucleotides: TGTGCCAGTAGAACTAACCGGGACAGGGGTAGTTCCGGGGAGCTGTTTTTT. This translates into CASRTNRDRGSSGELFF.

The chain is built from TRBV5-1 and TRBJ1-1, with D possibly matching TRBD1 (6 bases). This CDR3 comprises 16 residues. Germline-derived CDR1 and CDR2 are SGHRS and YFSETQ. Trimming removed 0 bases at V and 1 base at J, with 13 bases between. Here the CDR3 reads CASSLEPGAGNTEAFF. The CDR3 region has the DNA TGCGCCAGCAGCTTGGAACCAGGGGCCGGGAACACTGAAGCTTTCTTT.

Comment on this clone: Sequence at one end of the junction differs from germline and may be a read error. V usage is TRBV18 and J usage is TRBJ1-5, with a tentative D call TRBD1 (5 bases). There are 15 residues in the CDR3. The germline V gene encodes CDR1 KGHSH and CDR2 LQKENI. The CDR3 bases are TGTGCCAGTTCACCACGGGGGGTTGGGAATCAGCCCCAGCATTTT. Encoded protein: CASSPRGVGNQPQHF.

The rearrangement uses TRBV7-9 and TRBJ1-4; the match to TRBD1 covers 10 bases. This CDR3 has 15 residues. With 4 bases clipped from V and 7 bases from J, the junction kept 6 bases outside the gene matches. The germline V gene has CDR1 SEHNR and CDR2 FQNEAQ (reference sequence). CDR3 nucleotide sequence: TGTGCCAGCAGCTCAACCGGGACAGGGGCTGAAAAACTGTTTTTT. This encodes CASSSTGTGAEKLFF.

The rearrangement joins TRBV5-1 to TRBJ2-3, with 12 bases fitting TRBD2. This CDR3 spans 18 amino acids. Trimming cost V 4 bases and J 0 bases; bases outside gene matches: 9. Germline CDR1 and CDR2: SGHRS and YFSETQ. CDR3 DNA: TGCGCCAGCAGCACACTAGCGGGGGGCCTTCCTAGCACAGATACGCAGTATTTT. Residues: CASSTLAGGLPSTDTQYF.

In this sample, this clone turned up once. V and J are TRBV30 and TRBJ1-1, with 7 bases lining up with TRBD1. The CDR3 totals 18 residues. The V segment lost 1 base and the J segment 3 bases; nucleotides outside the gene matches: 17. Germline V CDR1 and CDR2: GTSNPN, SVGIG (reference sequence). DNA of the CDR3: TGTGCCTGGAGTGGCCTACCACATCGACAGGGTTACGACACTGAAGCTTTCTTT. It specifies CAWSGLPHRQGYDTEAFF. Full variable domain (remainder filled in from reference TRBV30 and TRBJ1-1): SQTIHQWPATLVQPVGSPLSLECTVEGTSNPNLYWYRQAAGRGLQLLFYSVGIGQISSEVPQNLSASRPQDRQFILSSKKLLLSDSGFYLCAWSGLPHRQGYDTEAFFGQGTRLTVV.

V and J are TRBV7-2 and TRBJ1-1, with D tentatively TRBD1 (5 bases). The CDR3 sequence is 15 residues long. Trimming pared 1 base from V and 4 bases from J, leaving 13 bases between. In germline, CDR1 is SGHTA, CDR2 FQGNSA. The CDR3 DNA reads TGTGCCAGCAGCTTAGGTCGGACGGGGGTCACTGAAGCTTTCTTT. Residues: CASSLGRTGVTEAFF.